The subject of this entry is one T cell receptor (beta chain). The antigen is undetermined. This sample was taken from a study of Ad26.COV2.S vaccination and SARS-CoV-2 variants. Study-wide findings and caveats: Following vaccination, spike-specific CD8+ and CD4+ T cell responses reportedly exhibited substantial breadth. Vaccinees displayed broader spike-specific TCR repertoires than placebo recipients. Vaccine and placebo groups showed comparable non-spike TCR breadth. Analyses that measured TCR breadth and depth may have underestimated total T cell responses.

Germline loops: CDR1 SGHDT, CDR2 YYEEEE. Deletions cut 0 bases from V and 5 bases from J, with 12 bases between. The CDR3 contains 14 residues. The method was immunoSEQ multiplex PCR; TCRdb's version includes in-frame clones alone and lacks a portion of them. The sample shows approximately 340,000 clones, roughly nine tenths of them seen only once. The receptor comes from a human donor who had recovered from COVID-19. Sequenced material: peripheral blood, taken after recovery from COVID-19. This chain links TRBV5-6 with TRBJ2-7; D ambiguous. CDR3: CASSLEGSIHEQYF. Here the CDR3 DNA reads TGTGCCAGCAGCTTGGAGGGTAGTATCCACGAGCAGTACTTC.